The 21 T cell receptor beta chains below all came from one sample that was sequenced in a study of radiation and T cells in renal cell carcinoma (dated by TCRdb to the early 2020s). Libraries were made using the immunoSEQ multiplex PCR assay. TCRdb carries this immuneACCESS record with in-frame sequences only. Its versions omit some clonotypes, under half of them owing to an unresolved V gene in the studies checked, with the rest unexplained. In this sample the table shows roughly 92,000 clones, 75% to 85% of which occur a single time. The leading ten clones occupy approximately 7.2% of the sample. Explained via the paper, the time point label denotes: blood 4 weeks post-SBRT, at nephrectomy. Sample treatment or condition, as interpreted from the label and publication: 15 Gy SBRT to primary tumor, nephrectomy 4 weeks later. The sample consisted of blood, taken from a patient whose treatment included radiotherapy and nephrectomy. Every receptor here comes from a man between 60 and 75 years old with renal cell carcinoma.

The J gene is TRBJ2-2, the V gene TRBV4-3, with a tentative D call TRBD1 (5 bases). The CDR3 is made up of 14 amino acids. Germline V gene lookup returns CDR1 LGHNA and CDR2 YSLEER. The ends were cut back, 3 bases at V and 3 bases at J, with 8 bases in the middle. In DNA, the CDR3 is TGCGCCAGCAGCCACTCACAGGACACCGGGGAGCTGTTTTTT. As protein: CASSHSQDTGELFF.

The rearrangement uses TRBV5-1 and TRBJ2-5; D is perhaps TRBD1 (6 bases). In germline, CDR1 is SGHRS, CDR2 YFSETQ. CDR3 length: 18 residues. V gave up 4 bases and J gave up 1 base, with 23 bases separating them. CDR3: CASSRTQGWRYTQETQYF. The CDR3 DNA reads TGCGCCAGCAGCCGCACACAGGGTTGGAGATATACCCAAGAGACCCAGTACTTC.

The V gene is TRBV27, the J gene TRBJ2-7, with 8 bases that match TRBD1. Germline V gene data show CDR1 as MNHEY and CDR2 as SMNVEV (reference sequence). This CDR3 comprises 15 residues. The trim removed 3 bases at V and 1 base at J, leaving 5 bases unmatched. The CDR3 DNA reads TGTGCCAGCAGTTTGTTTGGGGACAGGTCCTACGAGCAGTACTTC. Amino acid sequence: CASSLFGDRSYEQYF.

The chain couples TRBV5-1 to TRBJ1-2; TRBD1 agrees at 7 bases. This CDR3 has 16 amino acids. Trimming at V came to 4 bases and at J to 0 bases, leaving 9 bases not matched to a gene. Germline assignment: CDR1 SGHRS and CDR2 YFSETQ. The CDR3 DNA sequence: TGCGCCAGCAGCCTGAGGGGGCTTGAGGCTAACTATGGCTACACCTTC. This gives the protein CASSLRGLEANYGYTF. The full variable domain, in which reference TRBV5-1 and TRBJ1-2 provide the parts outside the CDR3, is KAGVTQTPRYLIKTRGQQVTLSCSPISGHRSVSWYQQTPGQGLQFLFEYFSETQRNKGNFPGRFSGRQFSNSRSEMNVSTLELGDSALYLCASSLRGLEANYGYTFGSGTRLTVV.

This clone was counted only a few times. J is TRBJ2-7 and V is TRBV10-2; 10 nucleotides agree with TRBD2. Germline assignment: CDR1 WSHSY and CDR2 SAAADI. Germline trimming cut 3 bases from V and 5 bases from J; bases unmatched to any gene: 4. This CDR3 is built from 14 residues. CDR3 region: CASSELAGWHEQYF. In DNA form, the CDR3 reads TGCGCCAGCAGTGAACTAGCGGGATGGCACGAGCAGTACTTC.

This rearrangement joins TRBV30 to TRBJ2-7; D tentatively reads TRBD1 or TRBD2 (7 bases each). V lost 5 bases to trimming and J lost 2 bases, with 19 bases between them. Germline V gives CDR1 GTSNPN, CDR2 SVGIG (reference sequence). The CDR3 runs 15 residues. The CDR3, as DNA: TGTGCCTGGGGGGGGGCCCAGACAGGGACCTACGAGCAGTACTTC. This codes for CAWGGAQTGTYEQYF.

The chain carries TRBV6-1 and TRBJ1-2; 7 nucleotides agree with TRBD1. The CDR3 contains 13 residues. Germline CDR1 MNHNS, CDR2 SASEGT. V trimming: 7 bases; J trimming: 3 bases; junction bases outside the gene matches: 5. The CDR3, as DNA: TGTGCCAGCAATGCTGACAGGGACTATGGCTACACCTTC. Its protein product is CASNADRDYGYTF.

This sequence joins TRBV10-1 and TRBJ2-1; D is undetermined. There are 15 residues in the CDR3. CDR1 and CDR2 (germline): WNHNN, SYGVQD (reference sequence). V dropped 3 bases and J dropped 0 bases, with 9 bases sitting between them. For the CDR3, the DNA is TGCGCCAGCAGTGAAACGGTCAGCTCCTACAATGAGCAGTTCTTC. Protein product: CASSETVSSYNEQFF.

This chain joins TRBV28 and TRBJ1-5; the D gene is possibly TRBD1 (5 bases). The length of the CDR3 is 19 residues. V was clipped by 5 bases and J by 2 bases, with 25 bases between them. CDR1 is MDHEN and CDR2 is SYDVKM in the germline V gene. The CDR3 loop is CASSPFPGRVVMGNQPQHF. DNA for the CDR3: TGTGCCAGCAGTCCCTTTCCGGGCAGGGTGGTGATGGGCAATCAGCCCCAGCATTTT.

This clone has just one count. The chain has TRBV11-3 and TRBJ2-2; no clear D gene. The length of the CDR3 is 11 residues. V gave up 5 bases and J gave up 8 bases, with 6 bases separating them. Germline lookup yields CDR1 SGHNT and CDR2 YENEEA. In DNA, the CDR3 is TGTGCCAGCAGCAAGAGGGGGGAGCTGTTTTTT. Translating it yields CASSKRGELFF.

The chain has TRBV29-1 and TRBJ2-7, with TRBD2 identical over 9 bases. J was trimmed by 0 bases and V by 4 bases; bases with no gene match: 4. The germline V gene has CDR1 SQVTM and CDR2 ANQGSEA. This CDR3 has 14 residues. CDR3 bases: TGCAGCGTTGCCGAGACTAGCGGCTCCTACGAGCAGTACTTC. Amino acids: CSVAETSGSYEQYF.

The sample holds a few counts of this clone. The chain uses TRBV27 and TRBJ2-3; D is perhaps TRBD1 or TRBD2 (7 bases each). V was shortened by 10 bases and J by 9 bases, with 14 bases between the two germline ends. The CDR3 is 11 residues long. The V gene's germline CDR1 is MNHEY and CDR2 SMNVEV (reference sequence). Here the CDR3 reads CAIGRTGTQYF. The CDR3 DNA follows: TGTGCCATCGGGAGGACAGGCACGCAGTATTTT.

This clone occurred once. CDR3 in DNA: TGTGCCAGCAGCCCGACGACAGGGGGAGAGACCCAGTACTTC. It codes for CASSPTTGGETQYF. The V gene is TRBV11-2, the J gene TRBJ2-5; 9 nucleotides line up with TRBD1. V was clipped by 5 bases and J by 4 bases; unmatched bases: 5. CDR3 length: 14 residues. CDR1 and CDR2 from the germline V gene are SGHAT and FQNNGV.

The chain links TRBV30 to TRBJ2-1; D possibly corresponds to TRBD2 (5 bases). The ends were cut back, 0 bases at V and 4 bases at J, with 10 bases in the middle. This CDR3 comprises 14 residues. Germline V CDR1 and CDR2: GTSNPN, SVGIG (reference sequence). CDR3 nucleotides: TGTGCCTGGAGTGTAATCAGCGGTTACAATGAGCAGTTCTTC. It specifies CAWSVISGYNEQFF.

This clone was seen a single time. The CDR3 DNA reads as TGTGCCAGCAGTAGGCAGGGACACCTTCGCGAAAAACTGTTTTTT. Its translation: CASSRQGHLREKLFF. The rearrangement links TRBV27 to TRBJ1-4, with a tentative D call TRBD1 (6 bases). This CDR3 contains 15 residues. The germline gives CDR1 MNHEY, CDR2 SMNVEV (reference sequence). The V end was cut by 5 bases, the J end by 8 bases, with 18 bases between.

The V gene is TRBV9, the J gene TRBJ2-3, with 11 bases aligning to TRBD1. This CDR3 has 16 amino acids. Germline V CDR1 and CDR2: SGDLS, YYNGEE. The V gene end was trimmed by 0 bases and the J gene end by 4 bases; junction bases not matched to a gene: 4. CDR3 sequence: CASSVAGTGGSDTQYF. The CDR3 DNA reads as TGTGCCAGCAGCGTAGCTGGGACAGGGGGTTCAGATACGCAGTATTTT.

The V and J genes are TRBV27 and TRBJ2-3; no firm D call. CDR1 is MNHEY and CDR2 is SMNVEV in the germline V gene (reference sequence). The CDR3 has 13 residues. Trimming shortened V by 10 bases and J by 0 bases, and 11 bases separated the two germline ends. The CDR3 here is CATIEDSTDTQYF. CDR3 DNA: TGTGCCACAATCGAGGATAGCACAGATACGCAGTATTTT.

The V and J genes are TRBV28 and TRBJ1-5; TRBD1 aligns across 8 bases. Germline V gives CDR1 MDHEN, CDR2 SYDVKM. The CDR3 contains 14 residues. V was clipped by 2 bases and J by 6 bases; unmatched bases: 3. CDR3 bases: TGTGCCAGCAGTTTAGTCGGGACAGGTCAGCCCCAGCATTTT. Its translation: CASSLVGTGQPQHF.

Concerning this clone: At the DNA level, this CDR3 is encoded by other sequences in the same sample as well. The CDR3 spells CAWSVRGLSSYNEQFF. The CDR3 region has the DNA TGTGCCTGGAGTGTACGGGGGCTCAGCTCCTACAATGAGCAGTTCTTC. V and J are TRBV30 and TRBJ2-1; D might be TRBD1 or TRBD2, each matching 6 bases. This CDR3 has 16 amino acids. The germline V gene encodes CDR1 GTSNPN and CDR2 SVGIG (reference sequence). V lost 0 bases and J 0 bases, leaving 12 bases between the germline ends.

Here the CDR3 reads CAWRDTNSYEQYF. DNA for the CDR3: TGTGCCTGGAGGGACACCAACTCCTACGAGCAGTACTTC. The chain is built from TRBV30 and TRBJ2-7; D might be TRBD1 (5 bases). Trimming took 3 bases from V and 0 from J, leaving 9 bases between them. This CDR3 region has 13 residues. Germline loops: CDR1 GTSNPN, CDR2 SVGIG (reference sequence).

J is TRBJ2-7 and V is TRBV5-1, with TRBD2 identical over 11 bases. J lost 4 bases, V lost 1 base, and 1 base had no gene match. CDR1 and CDR2 from the germline V gene are SGHRS and YFSETQ. The CDR3 sequence is 14 residues long. CDR3 residues: CASSLTSGSYEQYF. CDR3 DNA sequence: TGCGCCAGCAGCTTGACTAGCGGGAGTTACGAGCAGTACTTC.